One T cell receptor beta chain is described in this entry. The source of the sample is a study of T cell repertoires in cytomegalovirus infection. In the study overall: In public TCR beta signatures, there were indications of both CMV infection and matching HLA type.

TCRdb used MiXCR to reprocess the reads, holding one entry per CDR3 protein. Of 740,000 or so distinct CDR3 sequences listed, less than 40% are singletons. The ends were cut back, 4 bases at V and 2 bases at J, with 15 bases in the middle. The CDR3 spans 15 residues. CDR1 is SGHNT, CDR2 YYREEE, per germline (reference sequence). This clonotype originated in a human donor in good health (CMV status not recorded). Some clones in this sample may be carry-over from other donors' samples. The V gene is TRBV5-4, the J gene TRBJ1-1; possible D gene TRBD1, 5 bases. Specimen: PBMCs. CDR3 amino acids: CASSVRGGLNTEAFF. The CDR3 DNA follows: TGTGCCAGCAGCGTGCGTGGGGGACTTAACACTGAAGCTTTCTTT. The entire variable domain, with the rest obtained from reference TRBV5-4 and TRBJ1-1, is as follows: ETGVTQSPTHLIKTRGQQVTLRCSSQSGHNTVSWYQQALGQGPQFIFQYYREEENGRGNFPPRFSGLQFPNYSSELNVNALELDDSALYLCASSVRGGLNTEAFFGQGTRLTVV.